This entry concerns a single TCR beta chain. What it recognizes is unknown. CDR3 length equals 17 residues. Looked up from germline, CDR1 is SQVTM and CDR2 is ANQGSEA. After removal of 3 bases from V and 11 bases from J, the junction contained 19 bases not matched to a gene. The sample comes from a study of post-analysis software for immune sequencing data. Whole-study findings and limits: Higher frequency in patients than in controls was seen for roughly five TRBV segments, with TRBV5-6, TRBV5-1 and TRBV20-1 among them.

Sequencing libraries made from TCR beta cDNA carried unique molecular identifiers. TCRdb reprocessed the PCR reads with MiXCR, giving one entry per CDR3 protein. The profile shows roughly 800,000 distinct CDR3 sequences, 25% to 30% of them singletons. This receptor was taken from a girl aged 5-17 years with multiple sclerosis. The chain recombines TRBV29-1 with TRBJ2-5, with 12 bases aligning to TRBD1. Sample: blood. The CDR3: CSVERLSGTGGFNEQYF. The CDR3 nucleotides read TGCAGCGTTGAGCGACTCTCCGGGACAGGGGGCTTCAATGAGCAGTACTTC.